The subject of this entry is one T cell receptor (beta chain). These data originate in a study of blood T cells in healthy people across ages. The ends lost 5 bases at V and 2 bases at J; junction bases unmatched: 3. The CDR3 has 14 residues. The germline V gene encodes CDR1 SQVTM and CDR2 ANQGSEA. The authors ran a second PCR of 7 to 11 cycles using a sample-barcoded 5' primer and a J-beta primer mix. From the 5' RACE reads, TCRdb called clonotypes with MiXCR, one entry per CDR3 protein. The sample lists around 1,800,000 distinct CDR3 sequences, around 40% seen once, with around 23% in the top ten. This TCR was sampled from a human donor in good health. The V gene is TRBV29-1, the J gene TRBJ2-5, with 12 bases matching TRBD2. The sample was blood. This CDR3 is CSVLAGGEQETQYF. DNA of the CDR3: TGCAGCGTTCTAGCGGGGGGGGAACAAGAGACCCAGTACTTC.